This T cell receptor beta chain came from a study of blood T cell repertoires in COVID-19. At the level of the study: Samples taken during acute and convalescent COVID-19 were collected in the United States, Italy and Spain. From T cells, B-cell-depleted T cells, or PBMCs came the material, which was cDNA or gDNA.

Per the original data handling: Estimated nucleated cell counts came from reference gene primer amplification. Sequenced by immunoSEQ multiplex PCR; TCRdb stores in-frame clones only, minus some. V and J calls and clone size are as listed in that table; D and trimming were resolved from the DNA. Counted here are some 62,000 clones, around 80% occurring once; the ten biggest clones make up about a fifth. The CDR3 spans 13 residues. V gave up 5 bases and J gave up 3 bases, with 10 bases separating them. Per the germline V gene, CDR1 is ENHRY and CDR2 is SYGVKD. Sequencing was done on a sample of peripheral blood. The sequence was obtained from an elderly woman with active or convalescent COVID-19. The gene calls are TRBV10-3 and TRBJ1-1; tentatively, D is TRBD1 (5 bases). CDR3 sequence (DNA): TGTGCCATCAGTCGAACAGGTTACACTGAAGCTTTCTTT. It codes for CAISRTGYTEAFF.